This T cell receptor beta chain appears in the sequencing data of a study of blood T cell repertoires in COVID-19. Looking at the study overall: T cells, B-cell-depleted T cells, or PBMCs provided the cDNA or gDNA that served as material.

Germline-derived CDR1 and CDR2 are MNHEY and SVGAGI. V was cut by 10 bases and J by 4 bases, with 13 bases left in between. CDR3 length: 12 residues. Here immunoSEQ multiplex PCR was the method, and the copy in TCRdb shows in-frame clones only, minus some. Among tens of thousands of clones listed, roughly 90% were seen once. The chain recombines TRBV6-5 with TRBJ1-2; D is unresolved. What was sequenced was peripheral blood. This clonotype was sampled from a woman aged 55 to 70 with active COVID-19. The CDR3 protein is CAITNKFYGYTF. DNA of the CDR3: TGTGCCATTACAAACAAATTCTATGGCTACACCTTC.